This T cell receptor (beta chain) was profiled in a study of T cell repertoires in cytomegalovirus infection. Across the whole study: Newly reported HLA-C-restricted and thoroughly characterized HLA-B-restricted CMV epitopes were employed. A matching HLA type, together with CMV infection, was signaled by public TCR beta signatures. Findings of the study overall: HLA-C-restricted, CMV-specific TCR beta clonotypes were dominant ex vivo. Adding up the frequency of public TCR beta families identified people who carried CMV plus the relevant HLA.

The germline gives CDR1 LGHNA, CDR2 YSLEER. V dropped 0 bases and J dropped 4 bases, with 14 bases sitting between them. This CDR3 region has 16 residues. TCRdb re-called the reads through MiXCR, storing one row per CDR3 protein. Of under 850,000 distinct CDR3 sequences listed, around a third are singletons. This clonotype was seen a few times. Its antigen is not identified. The V call is TRBV4-3, the J call TRBJ2-3; the D call may be TRBD1 or TRBD2 (5 bases each). The source of this sequence is a human donor in good health (CMV status not recorded). Some clones in this sample may be carry-over from other donors' samples. Sequenced here: cultured PBMCs, sampled from culture after CMV antigen stimulation. This CDR3 reads CASSQDPGNGADTQYF. The CDR3, as DNA: TGCGCCAGCAGCCAAGATCCAGGGAACGGGGCAGATACGCAGTATTTT.